This T cell receptor (beta chain) came from a study of tissue T cells after allogeneic stem cell transplantation. Regarding the study as a whole: In patients and mice, blood and spleen missed much of tissue repertoire. Shared clones across patients were few; motif clustering revealed tissue-specific shared signatures. This small cohort was clinically heterogeneous, and sampling depth was a limitation.

V lost 0 bases and J lost 2; bases outside the gene matches: 2. Germline assignment: CDR1 MGHRA and CDR2 YSYEKL. This CDR3 contains 16 residues. This research-autopsy study prospectively enrolled adult allogeneic hematopoietic cell transplant recipients with steroid-refractory graft-versus-host disease. The repertoire was sequenced with immunoSEQ multiplex PCR; TCRdb's copy has only in-frame clones and lacks some. Here the sample spans approximately 3,000 clones, approximately 65% being singletons. A remark on this clone: Antigen unknown.

The sequence derives from a male patient at least 60 years old with steroid-refractory graft-versus-host disease after an allogeneic stem cell transplant. Some of the T cells might come from the graft donor. V usage is TRBV4-1 and J usage is TRBJ1-4, with 8 bases that match TRBD1. The sample was ascending colon tissue, taken at autopsy. The CDR3 loop is CASSQDQGATNEKLFF. The CDR3 DNA is TGCGCCAGCAGCCAAGATCAGGGGGCTACTAATGAAAAACTGTTTTTT.